These 15 T cell receptor beta chains were all obtained from the same sample, sequenced in a study of blood T cell repertoires in COVID-19. Sequencing was performed with immunoSEQ multiplex PCR; in TCRdb, only in-frame clones are kept and a portion is missing. The sample contains tens of thousands of clones, 80% to 95% of which appear only once. Sequenced material: peripheral blood. The receptors come from a man aged 50-59 years with acute or convalescent COVID-19.

The chain recombines TRBV6-1 with TRBJ2-1; the match to TRBD2 covers 12 bases. CDR1 and CDR2 from the germline V gene are MNHNS and SASEGT. This CDR3 region has 17 residues. The ends lost 0 bases at V and 6 bases at J; junction bases unmatched: 6. The CDR3 spells CASSEAASGGAGNEQFF. The CDR3 coding sequence is TGTGCCAGCAGTGAAGCGGCTAGCGGGGGGGCGGGCAATGAGCAGTTCTTC.

J is TRBJ2-7 and V is TRBV6-6; TRBD2 might be the D (5 bases). Germline V gene lookup returns CDR1 MNHNY and CDR2 SVGAGI (reference sequence). There are 15 residues in the CDR3. Trimming stripped 5 bases from V and 2 bases from J, with 16 bases between. The CDR3 reads CASSPLPDGAYEQYF. DNA for the CDR3: TGTGCCAGCAGTCCTCTCCCGGACGGGGCCTACGAGCAGTACTTC.

This chain uses TRBV30 with TRBJ1-4; D is possibly TRBD1 (6 bases). V was clipped by 0 bases and J by 8 bases, with 10 bases between them. This CDR3 contains 13 residues. Germline V gives CDR1 GTSNPN, CDR2 SVGIG (reference sequence). CDR3 sequence: CAWSVQGTEKLFF. The CDR3 nucleotides are TGTGCCTGGAGTGTACAGGGAACCGAAAAACTGTTTTTT.

J is TRBJ2-2 and V is TRBV3-1 (or the pseudogene TRBV3-2); 15 bases are shared with TRBD2. Germline V gene data show CDR1 as LGHDT and CDR2 as YNNKEL (reference sequence). The CDR3 sequence is 16 residues long. Germline trimming cut 4 bases from V and 6 bases from J; bases unmatched to any gene: 3. CDR3 loop: CASSPRTSGGAGELFF. CDR3 nucleotide sequence: TGTGCCAGCAGCCCCCGGACTAGCGGGGGGGCCGGGGAGCTGTTTTTT.

In the case of this clone: Additional DNA sequences in this sample encode the identical CDR3. The chain links TRBV18 to TRBJ1-5; 8 bases line up with TRBD1. Germline V gene lookup returns CDR1 KGHSH and CDR2 LQKENI. The CDR3 covers 14 residues. The V segment lost 6 bases and the J segment 6 bases; nucleotides outside the gene matches: 7. The CDR3 is CASSPTGAVQPQHF. As DNA, the CDR3 is TGTGCCAGCTCCCCGACAGGGGCGGTTCAGCCCCAGCATTTT.

The rearrangement uses TRBV24-1 and TRBJ2-3, with D maybe TRBD1 (6 bases). V was pared by 2 bases and J by 2 bases, with 10 bases between. The CDR3 loop spans 15 amino acids. Germline loops: CDR1 KGHDR, CDR2 SFDVKD. In DNA form, the CDR3 reads TGTGCCACCAGTGATTCTCTGGGGGCCACAGATACGCAGTATTTT. Translated, it gives CATSDSLGATDTQYF.

The rearrangement links TRBV6-5 to TRBJ2-7; D call uncertain. Germline values: CDR1 MNHEY, CDR2 SVGAGI. The V and J ends lost 8 bases and 3 bases respectively, with 14 bases between them. The CDR3 has 13 amino acids. The CDR3 DNA follows: TGTGCCAGCTCGAGTCCGTCTGTCTACGAGCAGTACTTC. Protein sequence: CASSSPSVYEQYF.

The rearrangement links TRBV2 to TRBJ2-3; 9 positions agree with TRBD2. CDR1 and CDR2 from the germline V gene are SNHLY and FYNNEI. The CDR3 is made up of 17 amino acids. Germline trimming cut 3 bases from V and 3 bases from J; bases unmatched to any gene: 10. CDR3 in amino acids: CASSEGGAGGRTDTQYF. CDR3 sequence (DNA): TGTGCCAGCAGTGAGGGGGGAGCGGGGGGTCGGACAGATACGCAGTATTTT.

This clone was found a few times. This rearrangement joins TRBV10-3 to TRBJ2-3; 14 bases are shared with TRBD2. V dropped 6 bases and J dropped 3; count of bases not matched to a gene: 8. The V gene's germline CDR1 is ENHRY and CDR2 SYGVKD. CDR3 length equals 17 residues. The CDR3 sequence is CAISQNGLAGGTDTQYF. The CDR3 DNA is TGTGCCATCAGCCAAAACGGACTAGCGGGGGGAACAGATACGCAGTATTTT.

The chain combines TRBV10-3 with TRBJ1-1; 8 bases align to TRBD1. This CDR3 region has 13 residues. Germline V CDR1 and CDR2: ENHRY, SYGVKD. V lost 10 bases, J lost 7 bases, and 11 bases stayed unmatched. The CDR3 DNA follows: TGTGCCACCCACAGGGGGGAAACAGGTGAAGCTTTCTTT. It codes for CATHRGETGEAFF.

This rearrangement joins TRBV19 to TRBJ1-5; tentative D call: TRBD1 (6 bases). The CDR3 totals 16 residues. Germline loops: CDR1 LNHDA, CDR2 SQIVND (reference sequence). The V gene lost 4 bases and the J gene lost 6 bases, with 19 bases spanning the gap. CDR3 coding DNA: TGTGCCAGTAGTAACAGGGCGGGTATGATTACTCAGCCCCAGCATTTT. This sequence encodes CASSNRAGMITQPQHF.

The CDR3: CASSKTPSYEQYF. CDR3 nucleotides: TGTGCCAGCAGTAAGACACCCTCCTACGAGCAGTACTTC. The rearrangement joins TRBV6-5 to TRBJ2-7; D remains unclear. V lost 5 bases, J lost 0 bases, and 8 bases lay in between. The CDR3 is 13 residues long. Germline CDR1 and CDR2: MNHEY and SVGAGI.

V is TRBV11-2 and J is TRBJ2-3, with 11 bases that match TRBD1. Trimming took 5 bases from V and 9 from J; bases not matched to a gene: 13. In germline, CDR1 is SGHAT, CDR2 FQNNGV. There are 16 residues in the CDR3. The CDR3 DNA is TGTGCCAGCAGCCTCTCCGGGACAGGGGGGCTACGAACGCAGTATTTT. It specifies CASSLSGTGGLRTQYF. Supplemented by reference TRBV11-2 and TRBJ2-3, the full variable domain reads EAGVAQSPRYKIIEKRQSVAFWCNPISGHATLYWYQQILGQGPKLLIQFQNNGVVDDSQLPKDRFSAERLKGVDSTLKIQPAKLEDSAVYLCASSLSGTGGLRTQYFGPGTRLTVL.

The chain recombines TRBV24-1 with TRBJ2-1, with 12 nucleotides matching TRBD2. The CDR3 extends over 14 amino acids. The germline gives CDR1 KGHDR, CDR2 SFDVKD. Germline trimming cut 3 bases from V and 12 bases from J; bases unmatched to any gene: 5. The CDR3, as DNA: TGTGCCACCAGTGATCTAGCGGGGGGGCCGCGGCAGTTCTTC. Amino acids: CATSDLAGGPRQFF.

J is TRBJ1-5 and V is TRBV6-2 or TRBV6-3, with no clear D. From germline, CDR1 is MNHEY and CDR2 SVGEGT. Between the trimmed V and J ends, which lost 5 bases and 3 bases, there was a span of 14 bases. This CDR3 contains 15 residues. The CDR3 protein is CASSPWEADNQPQHF. For the CDR3, the DNA is TGTGCCAGCAGTCCCTGGGAGGCTGACAATCAGCCCCAGCATTTT.